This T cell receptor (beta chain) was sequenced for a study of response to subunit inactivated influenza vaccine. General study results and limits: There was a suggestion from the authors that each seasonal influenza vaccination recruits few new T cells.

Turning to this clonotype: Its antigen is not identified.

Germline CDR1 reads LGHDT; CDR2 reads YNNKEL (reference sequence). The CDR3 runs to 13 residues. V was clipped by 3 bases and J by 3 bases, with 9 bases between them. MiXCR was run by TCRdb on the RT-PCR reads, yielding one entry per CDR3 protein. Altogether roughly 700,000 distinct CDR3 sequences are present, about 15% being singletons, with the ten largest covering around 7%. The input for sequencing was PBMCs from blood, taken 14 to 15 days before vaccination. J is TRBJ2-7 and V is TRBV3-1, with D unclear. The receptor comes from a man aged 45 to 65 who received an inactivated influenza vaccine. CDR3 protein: CASSQAAYYEQYF. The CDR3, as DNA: TGTGCCAGCAGCCAGGCTGCCTACTACGAGCAGTACTTC.